This T cell receptor (beta chain) was sequenced during a study of cytomegalovirus exposure and HLA in healthy donors. Study in general: The platform used for the 100 to 150 validation repertoires matched that of the approximately 670 first-cohort repertoires, a later analysis reported. Study-wide findings and caveats: Cytomegalovirus status was reportedly diagnosed by the classifier with high specificity and sensitivity. Specific recognition of CMV antigens was confirmed in vitro for a few chains (all CMV-associated).

This clone was found once. As yet, its antigen is unknown. Germline assignment: CDR1 SGDLS and CDR2 YYNGEE. The CDR3 has 16 residues. Trimming left V 3 bases short and J 0 bases short, with 13 bases between. Libraries were prepared by immunoSEQ multiplex PCR; TCRdb keeps only in-frame clonotypes and omits some of them. Here the sample spans about 54,000 clones, roughly nine tenths being singletons. The validation cohort, a group of over a hundred subjects, included the donors and was separate from the roughly 670-subject first cohort. The TCR was taken from a woman aged 18-30 years in good health and CMV-seropositive. Sequencing was performed on PBMCs. This chain joins TRBV9 and TRBJ1-3; perhaps TRBD1 as D (5 bases). The CDR3 DNA sequence: TGTGCCAGCAGCGGAAAGATAACAGGCTCTGGAAACACCATATATTTT. Its protein is CASSGKITGSGNTIYF.